This TCR beta chain was sequenced for a study of OX40 agonist ivuxolimab in advanced cancers. Background on the study: Those enrolled were about 80% male, with a mean age of 60 years and ages from roughly 23 to 79. The eligibility criteria allowed prior anti-PD-1, anti-PD-L1 or anti-CTLA-4 therapy, and approximately 38% had some.

This table comes from immunoSEQ multiplex PCR, and its TCRdb copy is limited to in-frame clones, with some not included. The table has about 15,000 clones, roughly 78% seen once. The CDR3 has 11 residues. Trimming left V 10 bases short and J 7 bases short, with 14 bases between. The sequence was obtained from an adult with an advanced solid tumor such as melanoma, head and neck, liver or kidney cancer. Source: CD4+ or CD8+ T cells sorted from blood, taken in a trial of the OX40 agonist ivuxolimab. The V call is TRBV23-1, the J call TRBJ2-7; D not certain. TRBV23-1 is known as an ORF, though its function is uncertain. The CDR3 spells CANKLVEEQYF. The CDR3 DNA reads TGCGCCAATAAACTGGTAGAGGAGCAGTACTTC.